Included here is one TCR beta chain sequence, with context. The data were taken from a study of blood T cell repertoires in COVID-19. Overall study context: Sites across the United States, Italy and Spain contributed samples from acute and convalescent COVID-19. T cells, B-cell-depleted T cells, or PBMCs provided the cDNA or gDNA that served as material.

In Seattle, patients joined the study during active infection and were tracked longitudinally. In the original processing: Reference gene primer amplification gave estimated nucleated cell counts. Sequencing was performed with immunoSEQ multiplex PCR; in TCRdb, only in-frame clones are kept and a portion is missing. The V and J calls and clone size come from that table; D and trimming were worked out from the DNA. The sample consists of some 64,000 clones, over 60% of them appearing once. CDR1 is SGHRS, CDR2 YFSETQ, per germline. Trimming took off 4 bases at V and 2 bases at J, with 12 bases between the two ends. This CDR3 is built from 14 residues.

Sequencing input: peripheral blood. V usage is TRBV5-1 and J usage is TRBJ2-5, with D possibly matching TRBD2 (6 bases). This TCR was recovered from a woman between 65 and 79 years old with COVID-19, enrolled during active disease. DNA of the CDR3: TGCGCCAGCAGCCCCGGAGGGGCACAAGAGACCCAGTACTTC. The encoded protein is CASSPGGAQETQYF.